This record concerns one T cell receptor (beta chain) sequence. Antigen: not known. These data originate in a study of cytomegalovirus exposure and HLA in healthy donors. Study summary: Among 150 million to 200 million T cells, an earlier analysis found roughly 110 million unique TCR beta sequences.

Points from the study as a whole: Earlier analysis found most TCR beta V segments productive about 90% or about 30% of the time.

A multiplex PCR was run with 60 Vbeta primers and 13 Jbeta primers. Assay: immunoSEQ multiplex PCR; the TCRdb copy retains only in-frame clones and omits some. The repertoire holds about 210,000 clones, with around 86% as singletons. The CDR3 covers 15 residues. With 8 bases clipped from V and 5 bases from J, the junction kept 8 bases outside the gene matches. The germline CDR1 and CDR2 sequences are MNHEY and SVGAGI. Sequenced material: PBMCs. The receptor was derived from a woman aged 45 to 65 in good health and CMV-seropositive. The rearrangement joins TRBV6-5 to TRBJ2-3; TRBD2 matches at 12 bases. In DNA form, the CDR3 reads TGTGCCAGCTCCGCCCGGACTAGCGGGAAAGATACGCAGTATTTT. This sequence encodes CASSARTSGKDTQYF.